These 11 T cell receptor beta chains originate from one sample sequenced in a study of regulatory T cells in long-lasting Graves disease. Described time point: newly diagnosed GD, antithyroid drugs for less than 3 months. PBMCs provided the RNA from which the TCR library was made. Arm-PCR of CDR3 regions with iRepertoire HTBI primers generated TCR beta libraries. TCRdb re-called the multiplex PCR reads with MiXCR, one entry per CDR3 protein. The data contain around 480,000 distinct CDR3 sequences, 15% to 20% of them seen just once; the ten biggest clones take up approximately 25%. These records were also assigned to another study, of T cells in Graves' hyperthyroidism and ophthalmopathy.

The starting material was peripheral blood mononuclear cells (PBMCs), obtained at new diagnosis, from a patient treated with antithyroid drugs. The source of these receptors is a woman aged 35-65 years with Graves disease.

This clonotype appeared a few times. The J gene is TRBJ1-1, the V gene TRBV6-1; TRBD1 is a possible D gene (5 bases). The V and J ends lost 5 bases and 4 bases respectively, with 11 bases between them. The CDR3 consists of 13 residues. The germline CDR1 and CDR2 sequences are MNHNS and SASEGT. CDR3 DNA: TGTGCCAGCAGTCTGACAGTTTCCACTGAAGCTTTCTTT. Amino acids: CASSLTVSTEAFF.

This clonotype was seen at least ten times. V is TRBV5-1 and J is TRBJ2-1, with 9 positions matching TRBD2. CDR1 and CDR2 from the germline V gene are SGHRS and YFSETQ. The V segment lost 5 bases and the J segment 3 bases; nucleotides outside the gene matches: 6. The CDR3 runs to 15 residues. CDR3 in amino acids: CASRSQRGDYNEQFF. The CDR3 bases are TGCGCCAGCAGATCTCAGCGGGGGGACTACAATGAGCAGTTCTTC.

The CDR3 spells CASSLDAGLYEQYF. As DNA, the CDR3 is TGTGCCAGCTCACTGGATGCAGGCCTCTACGAGCAGTACTTC. The rearrangement joins TRBV2 to TRBJ2-7; D unresolved. Per the germline V gene, CDR1 is SNHLY and CDR2 is FYNNEI. V was pared by 8 bases and J by 3 bases, with 17 bases between. The CDR3 is made up of 14 amino acids.

CDR3 region: CASSDYQAGGPSEQYF. CDR3 bases: TGTGCCAGCAGTGACTACCAAGCGGGAGGGCCCTCCGAGCAGTACTTC. V and J are TRBV6-2 or TRBV6-3 and TRBJ2-7; 10 bases align to TRBD2. The CDR3 has 16 amino acids. Trimming at V came to 5 bases and at J to 6 bases, leaving 13 bases not matched to a gene. CDR1 is MNHEY, CDR2 SVGEGT, per germline.

This clonotype was counted at least ten times. This chain joins TRBV12-3 or TRBV12-4 and TRBJ2-1; 13 nucleotides match TRBD2. TRBJ2-5 matches the DNA end more closely, so the J call is doubtful. CDR3 length: 16 residues. CDR3 bases: TGTGCCAGCACCCCGGGACTAGCGGGGCCAAGGGAGACCCAGTACTTC. The encoded protein is CASTPGLAGPRETQYF.

With respect to this clonotype: Just one base apart from a much larger clone, this may be a read error. The V call is TRBV5-6, the J call TRBJ1-1; no reliable D call. V shed 7 bases and J shed 11 bases, with 24 bases lying between them. CDR3 length: 14 residues. CDR1 and CDR2 from the germline V gene are SGHDT and YYEEEE. This CDR3 is CASGWSEGTSHAFF. CDR3 coding DNA: TGTGCCAGCGGCTGGTCCGAAGGCACCTCCCACGCTTTCTTT. The full variable domain, completed using reference TRBV5-6 and TRBJ1-1, is DAGVTQSPTHLIKTRGQQVTLRCSPKSGHDTVSWYQQALGQGPQFIFQYYEEEERQRGNFPDRFSGHQFPNYSSELNVNALLLGDSALYLCASGWSEGTSHAFFGQGTRLTVV.

The rearrangement joins TRBV20-1 to TRBJ1-6; no clear D. V was clipped by 3 bases and J by 7 bases, with 13 bases between them. The CDR3 length is 14 residues. The V gene's germline CDR1 is DFQATT and CDR2 SNEGSKA (reference sequence). The CDR3 DNA follows: TGCAGTGCTAGGGTTCCCCCAGCGAATTCACCCCTCCACTTT. Residues: CSARVPPANSPLHF.

This clonotype came up a few times. The rearrangement joins TRBV10-3 to TRBJ2-3; 7 bases match TRBD2. The trim removed 4 bases at V and 5 bases at J, leaving 6 bases unmatched. Germline-derived CDR1 and CDR2 are ENHRY and SYGVKD. The CDR3 has 14 amino acids. CDR3: CAISGASGRDTQYF. For the CDR3, the DNA is TGTGCCATCAGTGGGGCTAGCGGTAGAGATACGCAGTATTTT.

In this sample, this clonotype turned up many times. J is TRBJ1-2 and V is TRBV28, with 7 bases identical to TRBD1. The length of the CDR3 is 16 residues. V shed 6 bases and J 3 bases; nucleotides not matched to a gene: 13. Germline V gene data show CDR1 as MDHEN and CDR2 as SYDVKM. CDR3 nucleotide sequence: TGTGCCAGCAGCCTGACCGTGGACAGGCCACACTATGGCTACACCTTC. Its translation: CASSLTVDRPHYGYTF.

This CDR3 is CAWSVVDNQPQHF. The DNA of the CDR3 is TGTGCCTGGAGTGTTGTAGACAATCAGCCCCAGCATTTT. V and J are TRBV30 and TRBJ1-5; no clear D gene. In germline, CDR1 is GTSNPN, CDR2 SVGIG (reference sequence). The CDR3 sequence is 13 residues long. The germline V and J ends were trimmed by 0 bases and 3 bases, with 6 bases remaining between them.

This clonotype appeared many times. V and J are TRBV27 and TRBJ2-7, with a tentative D call TRBD1 (6 bases). The CDR3 loop spans 17 amino acids. The V gene lost 4 bases and the J gene lost 0 bases, with 19 bases spanning the gap. CDR1 and CDR2 from the germline V gene are MNHEY and SMNVEV (reference sequence). DNA for the CDR3: TGTGCCAGCAGTTCCCGACAGGACTTTTTGAGCTCCTACGAGCAGTACTTC. Translated, it gives CASSSRQDFLSSYEQYF.